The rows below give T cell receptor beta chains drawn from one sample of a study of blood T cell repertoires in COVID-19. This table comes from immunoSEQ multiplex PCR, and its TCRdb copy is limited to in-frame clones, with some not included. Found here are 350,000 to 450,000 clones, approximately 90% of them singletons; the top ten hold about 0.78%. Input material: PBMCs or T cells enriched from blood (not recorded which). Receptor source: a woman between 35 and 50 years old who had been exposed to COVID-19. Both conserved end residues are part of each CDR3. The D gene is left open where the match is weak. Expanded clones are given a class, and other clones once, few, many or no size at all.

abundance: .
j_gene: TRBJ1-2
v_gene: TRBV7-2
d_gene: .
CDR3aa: CASSSGFYGYTF
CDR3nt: TGTGCCAGCAGCTCCGGGTTCTATGGCTACACCTTC

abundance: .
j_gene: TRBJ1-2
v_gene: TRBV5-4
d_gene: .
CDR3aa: CASSLGGGGLPSYGYTF
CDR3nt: TGTGCCAGCAGCTTGGGAGGGGGGGGGCTCCCAAGCTATGGCTACACCTTC

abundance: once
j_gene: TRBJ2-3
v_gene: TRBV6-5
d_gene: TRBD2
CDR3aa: CASETGGRATDTQYF
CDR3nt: TGTGCCAGCGAGACGGGGGGGCGGGCCACAGATACGCAGTATTTT

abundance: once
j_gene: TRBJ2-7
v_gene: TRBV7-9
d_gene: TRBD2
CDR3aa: CAGKRDGTYEQYF
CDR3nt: TGTGCCGGTAAGCGGGACGGGACCTACGAGCAGTACTTC

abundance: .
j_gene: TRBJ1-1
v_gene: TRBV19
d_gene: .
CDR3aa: CASSITAQNTEAFF
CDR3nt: TGTGCCAGTAGTATAACAGCCCAGAACACTGAAGCTTTCTTT

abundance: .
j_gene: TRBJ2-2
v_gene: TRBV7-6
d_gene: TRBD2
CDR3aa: CASTLKSGTSGGNTGELFF
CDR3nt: TGTGCCAGCACCCTTAAATCCGGGACTAGCGGGGGAAACACCGGGGAGCTGTTTTTT

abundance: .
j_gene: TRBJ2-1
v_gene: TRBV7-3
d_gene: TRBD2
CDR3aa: CASSARLAGGPRDNEQFF
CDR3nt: TGTGCCAGCAGCGCCCGACTAGCGGGAGGGCCAAGGGACAATGAGCAGTTCTTC

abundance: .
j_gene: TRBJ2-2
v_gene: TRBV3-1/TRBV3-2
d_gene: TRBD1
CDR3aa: CASSYRQGRLNTGELFF
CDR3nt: TGTGCCAGCAGCTACCGACAGGGACGACTCAACACCGGGGAGCTGTTTTTT

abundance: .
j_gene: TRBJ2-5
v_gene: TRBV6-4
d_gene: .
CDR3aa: CASSLFRGETQYF
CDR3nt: TGTGCCAGCAGTCTCTTCCGGGGGGAGACCCAGTACTTC

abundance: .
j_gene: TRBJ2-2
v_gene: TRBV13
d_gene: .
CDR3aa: CASSLGAQGRTGELFF
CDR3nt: TGTGCCAGCAGCTTAGGTGCACAGGGCCGAACCGGGGAGCTGTTTTTT

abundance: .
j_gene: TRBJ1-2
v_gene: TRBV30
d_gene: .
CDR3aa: CAWSVRGGGYTF
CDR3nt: TGTGCCTGGAGTGTACGGGGTGGCGGCTACACCTTC

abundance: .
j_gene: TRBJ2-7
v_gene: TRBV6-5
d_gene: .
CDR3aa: CASISGEGYEQYF
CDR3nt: TGTGCCAGCATTTCGGGAGAGGGCTACGAGCAGTACTTC

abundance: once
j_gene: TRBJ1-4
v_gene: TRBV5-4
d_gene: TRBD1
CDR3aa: CASSWGDRDNEKLFF
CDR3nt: TGTGCCAGCAGCTGGGGGGACAGAGACAATGAAAAACTGTTTTTT

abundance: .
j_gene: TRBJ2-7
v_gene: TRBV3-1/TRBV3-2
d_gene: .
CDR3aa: CASSTGSGFPYEQYF
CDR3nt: TGTGCCAGCAGCACTGGATCAGGGTTTCCGTACGAGCAGTACTTC

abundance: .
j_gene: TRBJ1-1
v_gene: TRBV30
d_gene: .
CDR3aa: CAWSVNRDTEAFF
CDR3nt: TGTGCCTGGAGTGTAAACAGGGACACTGAAGCTTTCTTT

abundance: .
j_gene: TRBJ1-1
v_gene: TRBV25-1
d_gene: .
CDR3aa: CASIQTGQNTEAFF
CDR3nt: TGTGCCAGCATACAGACAGGACAGAACACTGAAGCTTTCTTT

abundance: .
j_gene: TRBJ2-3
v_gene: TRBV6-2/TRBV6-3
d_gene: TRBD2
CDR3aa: CASSYPSGSYQDTQYF
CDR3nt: TGTGCCAGCAGTTACCCAAGCGGGAGTTACCAAGATACGCAGTATTTT

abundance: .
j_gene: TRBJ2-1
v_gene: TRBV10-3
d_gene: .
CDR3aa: CAISDPSSYNEQFF
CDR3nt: TGTGCCATCAGCGATCCCAGCTCCTACAATGAGCAGTTCTTC

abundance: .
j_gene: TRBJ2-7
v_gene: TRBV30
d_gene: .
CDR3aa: CAWSVQKIYEQYF
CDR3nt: TGTGCCTGGAGTGTTCAGAAAATCTACGAGCAGTACTTC

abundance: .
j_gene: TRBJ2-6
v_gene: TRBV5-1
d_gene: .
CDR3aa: CASSLGTASGANVLTF
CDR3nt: TGCGCCAGCAGCTTGGGCACAGCCTCTGGGGCCAACGTCCTGACTTTC

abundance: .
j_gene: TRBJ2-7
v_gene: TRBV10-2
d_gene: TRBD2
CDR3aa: CASSRTSGSSEQYF
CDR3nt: TGCGCCAGCAGCCGGACTAGCGGGAGTTCCGAGCAGTACTTC

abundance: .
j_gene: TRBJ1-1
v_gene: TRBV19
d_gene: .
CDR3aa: CASSIEAGNTEAFF
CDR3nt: TGTGCCAGTAGTATAGAGGCAGGGAACACTGAAGCTTTCTTT

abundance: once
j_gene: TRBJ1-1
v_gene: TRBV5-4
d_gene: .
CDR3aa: CANRDFTEAFF
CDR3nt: TGTGCCAACAGGGACTTCACTGAAGCTTTCTTT

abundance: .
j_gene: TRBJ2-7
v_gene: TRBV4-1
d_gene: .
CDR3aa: CASSQDPLGAGSSYEQYF
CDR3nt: TGCGCCAGCAGCCAAGATCCCCTGGGGGCAGGGAGCTCCTACGAGCAGTACTTC

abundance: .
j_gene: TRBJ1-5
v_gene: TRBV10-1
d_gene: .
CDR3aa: CASSETQINQPQHF
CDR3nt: TGCGCCAGCAGTGAGACACAGATCAATCAGCCCCAGCATTTT